This TCR beta chain was profiled in a study of shared clonotypes between healthy human individuals. Regarding the study as a whole: Non-shared clonotypes had lower generation probabilities than clonotypes shared by all four sorted-subset donors.

Replicate sorted-subset PCRs were loaded with approximately 200 ng DNA, tens of thousands of T cell genomes. The assay was immunoSEQ multiplex PCR, and TCRdb's table has in-frame clones only and misses some. This sample has around 1.9 million clones, with 85% to 95% found just once. Comments on this clone: What it binds is not known.

The CDR3 runs to 16 residues. Trimming took 5 bases from V and 0 from J, leaving 16 bases between them. CDR1 is MDHEN, CDR2 SYDVKM, per germline. Positive CCR7 selection of CD45RO-negative cells yielded the naive CD8 cells, and terminally differentiated effector memory CD45RA+ cells were excluded. The chain uses TRBV28 and TRBJ1-1; D unresolved. The clonotype was recovered from a man aged 18 to 30 in good health. Some clones in this sample may be carry-over from other donors' samples. Source material: naive CD8+ T cells from PBMCs. CDR3 in DNA: TGTGCCAGCAGTCACCCCCGTGACTTAATGAACACTGAAGCTTTCTTT. Its translation is CASSHPRDLMNTEAFF.